These 7 T cell receptor beta chains share one sample of origin, sequenced in a study of regulatory T cells in long-lasting Graves disease. Researchers made TCR beta libraries by using iRepertoire HTBI primers and running Arm-PCR on CDR3 regions. TCRdb fed the multiplex PCR reads into MiXCR, producing one record per CDR3 protein. Of more than 350,000 distinct CDR3 sequences in the sample, about 15% were seen once. Time point meaning: newly diagnosed GD, antithyroid drugs for less than 3 months. PBMCs were the source of the RNA used for TCR sequencing. These data were also filed under a second study, of T cells in Graves' hyperthyroidism and ophthalmopathy.

Sequences were derived from peripheral blood mononuclear cells (PBMCs), sampled at new diagnosis, from a patient treated with antithyroid drugs. The receptors were gathered from a woman in her twenties or thirties with Graves disease.

The J gene is TRBJ2-3, the V gene TRBV20-1; 8 nucleotides align to TRBD2. CDR1 and CDR2 from the germline V gene are DFQATT and SNEGSKA (reference sequence). This CDR3 comprises 13 residues. The J segment lost 1 base and the V segment lost 6 bases, leaving 3 bases of the junction unmatched. CDR3 coding DNA: TGCAGTGCCCCCGGGAGGGGCACAGATACGCAGTATTTT. Residues: CSAPGRGTDTQYF.

The rearrangement links TRBV5-1 to TRBJ2-7; possible D gene TRBD2, 7 bases. The V end lost 7 bases, the J end lost 0 bases, and 14 bases lay between the germline ends. The CDR3 is 14 amino acids. CDR1 is SGHRS and CDR2 is YFSETQ in the germline V gene. CDR3 region: CASRGAGSSYEQYF. Written as DNA, the CDR3 is TGCGCCAGCCGGGGGGCAGGGAGCTCCTACGAGCAGTACTTC.

This clonotype was observed at least ten times. The V gene is TRBV11-2, the J gene TRBJ2-7; 7 bases are a match to TRBD1. V dropped 6 bases and J dropped 2; count of bases not matched to a gene: 7. The CDR3 loop spans 14 amino acids. CDR1 SGHAT and CDR2 FQNNGV come from the germline V gene. The CDR3 nucleotides read TGTGCCAGCAGTCTGGGGGACAGTGCCTACGAGCAGTACTTC. The encoded protein is CASSLGDSAYEQYF.

This clonotype was counted at least ten times. J is TRBJ2-2 and V is TRBV28; the D is unclear. Germline CDR1 is MDHEN and CDR2 is SYDVKM. Trimming left V 6 bases short and J 6 bases short, with 17 bases between. This CDR3 has 15 amino acids. The CDR3 nucleotides read TGTGCCAGCAGCCCTATGGGGTTCACAGCCGGGGAGCTGTTTTTT. Translated, it gives CASSPMGFTAGELFF.

This clonotype was recorded at least ten times. V gene TRBV20-1 combines with J gene TRBJ2-7; tentative D call: TRBD1 (6 bases). The CDR3 covers 13 residues. Germline V gene lookup returns CDR1 DFQATT and CDR2 SNEGSKA (reference sequence). V dropped 5 bases and J dropped 3 bases, with 14 bases sitting between them. Written as DNA, the CDR3 is TGCAGTGCTCGGCCGGACAGAATCTACGAGCAGTACTTC. This encodes CSARPDRIYEQYF.

This clonotype was counted many times. The chain is built from TRBV28 and TRBJ2-3; D not certain. The ends were cut back, 1 base at V and 2 bases at J, with 13 bases in the middle. The CDR3 has 16 residues. CDR1 is MDHEN, CDR2 SYDVKM, per germline. CDR3 coding DNA: TGTGCCAGCAGTTTATTCTGGGCCTATTACACAGATACGCAGTATTTT. This gives the protein CASSLFWAYYTDTQYF. The full variable domain, completed using reference TRBV28 and TRBJ2-3, is DVKVTQSSRYLVKRTGEKVFLECVQDMDHENMFWYRQDPGLGLRLIYFSYDVKMKEKGDIPEGYSVSREKKERFSLILESASTNQTSMYLCASSLFWAYYTDTQYFGPGTRLTVL.

Details on this clonotype: A much larger clone lies a single base off, so this may be a read error. The V call is TRBV2, the J call TRBJ1-2; perhaps TRBD1 as D (5 bases). V lost 6 bases and J 2 bases, leaving 10 bases between the germline ends. Germline assignment: CDR1 SNHLY and CDR2 FYNNEI. CDR3 length: 13 residues. Written as DNA, the CDR3 is TGTGCCAGCAGCGCCGGGACCAACTATGGCTACACCTTC. The encoded protein is CASSAGTNYGYTF.